The entry that follows covers one T cell receptor beta chain sequence. Its antigen is unidentified. This sample is drawn from a study of cytomegalovirus exposure and HLA in healthy donors. Study findings and constraints: Earlier results showed most TCR beta V segments being productive about 90% or about 30% of the time. Looking again later, the authors saw that most CMV-associated TCR beta chains seemed HLA-restricted.

The length of the CDR3 is 13 residues. When sampled, the donors appeared nominally healthy, though they likely had unrecorded immune exposures. A multiplex PCR was run with 60 Vbeta primers and 13 Jbeta primers. The table came from immunoSEQ multiplex PCR; TCRdb's copy has only in-frame clones and leaves some out. The sample records around 110,000 clones, roughly 69% being singletons. This receptor was taken from a woman aged 30 to 39 in good health and CMV-seronegative. V and J are TRBV21-1 and TRBJ2-1; the table assigns TRBD2, which was not confirmed against the DNA. TRBV21-1 is a recognized pseudogene. Sequencing used PBMCs. The CDR3 nucleotides read TGTGCCAGAACTCGTGGGAGGGACAATGAGCAGTTCTTC. This codes for CARTRGRDNEQFF.